Below, 11 T cell receptor beta chains from the same sample are listed, as sequenced in a study of OX40 agonist ivuxolimab in advanced cancers. Libraries were prepared by immunoSEQ multiplex PCR; TCRdb keeps only in-frame clonotypes and omits some of them. Of around 53,000 clones in the sample, about four fifths are singletons; the top ten hold approximately 13%. The specimen comprised CD4+ or CD8+ T cells sorted from blood, sampled in a trial of the OX40 agonist ivuxolimab. Receptors were obtained from an adult with an advanced solid tumor such as melanoma, head and neck, liver or kidney cancer.

The gene calls are TRBV14 and TRBJ2-5; tentatively, D is TRBD1 (6 bases). Between the trimmed V and J ends, which lost 6 bases and 5 bases, there was a span of 10 bases. The CDR3 loop spans 12 amino acids. CDR1 SGHDN and CDR2 FVKESK come from the germline V gene. The CDR3, as DNA: TGTGCCAGCAGAAGAGGGGGTGAGACCCAGTACTTC. The encoded protein is CASRRGGETQYF.

Concerning this clone itself: This same CDR3 is encoded by further DNA sequences in the sample. The chain joins TRBV30 to TRBJ1-1; no firm D call. V shed 4 bases and J shed 1 base, with 7 bases lying between them. Germline V gene data show CDR1 as GTSNPN and CDR2 as SVGIG (reference sequence). This CDR3 contains 12 residues. The CDR3 loop is CAWTRENTEAFF. The CDR3 DNA is TGTGCCTGGACACGGGAGAACACTGAAGCTTTCTTT.

The chain carries TRBV14 and TRBJ1-4, with unresolved D. The CDR3 covers 14 residues. From germline, CDR1 is SGHDN and CDR2 FVKESK. V shed 3 bases and J shed 0 bases, with 5 bases lying between them. In DNA form, the CDR3 reads TGTGCCAGCAGCCAGGATGCAACTAATGAAAAACTGTTTTTT. This encodes CASSQDATNEKLFF.

There are a few counts of this clone. This CDR3 is CASSPPVTGELFF. In nucleotides, the CDR3 is TGTGCCAGCAGCCCGCCAGTCACCGGGGAGCTGTTTTTT. V usage is TRBV7-9 and J usage is TRBJ2-2; unclear D gene. Germline V CDR1 and CDR2: SEHNR, FQNEAQ (reference sequence). The CDR3 contains 13 residues. Trimming left V 5 bases short and J 4 bases short, with 8 bases between. The full variable domain, with the rest looked up from reference TRBV7-9 and TRBJ2-2, is DTGVSQNPRHKITKRGQNVTFRCDPISEHNRLYWYRQTLGQGPEFLTYFQNEAQLEKSRLLSDRFSAERPKGSFSTLEIQRTEQGDSAMYLCASSPPVTGELFFGEGSRLTVL.

The chain joins TRBV10-3 to TRBJ2-3; 9 bases match TRBD2. CDR3 size: 15 residues. Germline V gene sequence: CDR1 ENHRY, CDR2 SYGVKD. V trimming: 7 bases; J trimming: 0 bases; junction bases outside the gene matches: 5. CDR3 nucleotides: TGTGCCATCAAACCTAGCGGGACCAGCACAGATACGCAGTATTTT. It specifies CAIKPSGTSTDTQYF.

The V call is TRBV6-6, the J call TRBJ2-7; 10 bases line up with TRBD1. The germline CDR1 and CDR2 sequences are MNHNY and SVGAGI (reference sequence). Trimming cost V 10 bases and J 5 bases; bases outside gene matches: 14. The CDR3 has 15 residues. The CDR3 DNA follows: TGTGCCACCCACCGACAGGGGGCTGGCAGCCACGAGCAGTACTTC. Its protein product is CATHRQGAGSHEQYF.

The chain has TRBV10-1 and TRBJ1-1; D is perhaps TRBD1 (5 bases). The V gene's germline CDR1 is WNHNN and CDR2 SYGVQD (reference sequence). The CDR3 has 13 residues. V gave up 10 bases and J gave up 5 bases, with 17 bases separating them. The CDR3 DNA reads as TGCGCCAACCGACCTGCCGGGGGGACTGAAGCTTTCTTT. The encoded protein is CANRPAGGTEAFF.

This clone was counted a few times. The rearrangement joins TRBV28 to TRBJ1-3, with TRBD1 matching over 8 bases. Trimming removed 8 bases from V and 0 bases from J; junction bases left unmatched: 3. The germline V gene has CDR1 MDHEN and CDR2 SYDVKM. This CDR3 comprises 14 residues. The chain's CDR3 is CASGGQASGNTIYF. The CDR3 DNA reads TGTGCCAGCGGGGGACAGGCCTCTGGAAACACCATATATTTT.

The rearrangement joins TRBV6-5 to TRBJ2-1; no firm D call. CDR3 size: 14 residues. The V and J ends lost 6 bases and 5 bases respectively, with 14 bases between them. CDR1 and CDR2 from the germline V gene are MNHEY and SVGAGI. The CDR3 bases are TGTGCCAGCAGACCCGCAAACCTTGACAATGAGCAGTTCTTC. Translated: CASRPANLDNEQFF.

The DNA of the CDR3 is TGCGCCAGCAGCTTTCAGGGTACCATTCAGTACTTC. Its translation is CASSFQGTIQYF. V usage is TRBV5-1 and J usage is TRBJ2-4, with D perhaps matching TRBD1 (5 bases). The CDR3 spans 12 residues. Germline lookup yields CDR1 SGHRS and CDR2 YFSETQ. Trimming removed 2 bases at V and 9 bases at J, with 9 bases between. The full variable domain, its missing parts supplied by reference TRBV5-1 and TRBJ2-4, is KAGVTQTPRYLIKTRGQQVTLSCSPISGHRSVSWYQQTPGQGLQFLFEYFSETQRNKGNFPGRFSGRQFSNSRSEMNVSTLELGDSALYLCASSFQGTIQYFGAGTRLSVL.

CDR3 protein: CASSRQGEKLFF. CDR3 bases: TGTGCCAGCAGTAGACAGGGCGAAAAACTGTTTTTT. The chain recombines TRBV6-5 with TRBJ1-4; 7 bases fit TRBD1. Looked up from germline, CDR1 is MNHEY and CDR2 is SVGAGI. The CDR3 extends over 12 amino acids. The trim removed 5 bases at V and 8 bases at J, leaving 2 bases unmatched.